This TCR beta chain was found in a study of T cell repertoires in cytomegalovirus infection. Across the study: CMV infection and matching HLA type were both indicated by public TCR beta signatures. General observations from the study: The ex vivo response showed dominance by HLA-C-restricted CMV-specific TCR beta clonotypes. Cumulative frequency (of public TCR beta family members) identified carriers of CMV plus the relevant HLA.

V was shortened by 0 bases and J by 2 bases, with 13 bases between the two germline ends. Germline-derived CDR1 and CDR2 are LGHNT and FRNRAP. The CDR3 covers 16 residues. Via MiXCR, TCRdb re-called the reads, giving one row per CDR3 protein. Found here are around 180,000 distinct CDR3 sequences, approximately 28% of them singletons; the top ten hold 30% to 35%. In this sample, this clonotype turned up a few times. Its target is not known. The chain is built from TRBV12-5 and TRBJ1-1; D perhaps matches TRBD1 (5 bases). The receptor comes from a human donor in good health (CMV status not recorded). Some clones in this sample may be carry-over from other donors' samples. Input material: PBMCs. This chain's CDR3 is CASGLVHGGGNTEAFF. In DNA, the CDR3 is TGTGCTAGTGGTTTGGTACATGGGGGAGGAAACACTGAAGCTTTCTTT.